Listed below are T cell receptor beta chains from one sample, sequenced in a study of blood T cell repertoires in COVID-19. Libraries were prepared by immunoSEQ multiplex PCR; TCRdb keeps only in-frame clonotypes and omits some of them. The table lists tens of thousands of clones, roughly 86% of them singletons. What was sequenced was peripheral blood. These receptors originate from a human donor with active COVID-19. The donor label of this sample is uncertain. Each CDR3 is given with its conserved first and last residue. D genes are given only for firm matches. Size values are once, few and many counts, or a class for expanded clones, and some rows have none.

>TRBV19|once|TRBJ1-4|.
CASSYMGRDEKLFF
TGTGCCAGTAGTTACATGGGGAGGGATGAAAAACTGTTTTTT
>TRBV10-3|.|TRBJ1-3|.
CAISQPDTQENTIYF
TGTGCCATCAGTCAACCTGACACACAGGAAAACACCATATATTTT
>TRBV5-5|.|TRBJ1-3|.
CASSSRTSGNTIYF
TGTGCCAGCAGCTCTCGGACATCTGGAAACACCATATATTTT
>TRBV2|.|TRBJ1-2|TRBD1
CASSVRQGEGYTF
TGTGCCAGCAGTGTAAGACAGGGTGAGGGCTACACCTTC
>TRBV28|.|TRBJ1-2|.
CASTLRGYGYTF
TGTGCCAGCACTCTTCGGGGGTATGGCTACACCTTC
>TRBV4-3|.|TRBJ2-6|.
CASSQDLSGANVLTF
TGCGCCAGCAGCCAAGATCTTTCTGGGGCCAACGTCCTGACTTTC
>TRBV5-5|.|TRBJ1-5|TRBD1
CASSLTRGSNQPQHF
TGTGCCAGCAGCTTGACCAGGGGGAGCAATCAGCCCCAGCATTTT
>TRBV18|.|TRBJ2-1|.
CASSPLLGASMYNEQFF
TGTGCCAGCTCACCTCTTTTGGGGGCGTCTATGTACAATGAGCAGTTCTTC
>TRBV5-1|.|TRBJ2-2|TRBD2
CASSLIAGVGELFF
TGCGCCAGCAGCCTGATAGCGGGAGTGGGGGAGCTGTTTTTT
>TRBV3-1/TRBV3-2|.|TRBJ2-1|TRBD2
CASSQASGTSGYNEQFF
TGTGCCAGCAGCCAAGCTTCCGGGACTAGCGGTTACAATGAGCAGTTCTTC
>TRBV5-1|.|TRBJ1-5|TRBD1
CASSWGTGNQPQHF
TGCGCCAGCAGCTGGGGGACAGGCAATCAGCCCCAGCATTTT
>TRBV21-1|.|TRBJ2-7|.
CASSNSAGVITEQYF
TGTGCCAGCAGCAATTCGGCGGGAGTGATAACCGAGCAGTACTTC
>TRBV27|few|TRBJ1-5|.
CASSLRPGENQPQHF
TGTGCCAGCAGTTTAAGGCCAGGGGAGAATCAGCCCCAGCATTTT
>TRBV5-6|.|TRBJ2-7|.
CASSLGTGEWEQYF
TGTGCCAGCAGCTTGGGTACGGGAGAGTGGGAGCAGTACTTC
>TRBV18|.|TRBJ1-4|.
CASSSRQADIEKLFF
TGTGCCAGCTCATCCCGACAGGCCGACATTGAAAAACTGTTTTTT
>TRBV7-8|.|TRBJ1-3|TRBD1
CASSLRGQTGNTIYF
TGTGCCAGCAGCCTTAGGGGACAGACTGGAAACACCATATATTTT
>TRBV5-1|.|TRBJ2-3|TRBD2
CASSGLLAGSDTQYF
TGCGCCAGCAGCGGGCTTCTAGCGGGGTCAGATACGCAGTATTTT
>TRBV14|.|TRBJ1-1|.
CASSPRGSWESEAFF
TGTGCCAGCAGCCCCCGAGGGAGTTGGGAGAGTGAAGCTTTCTTT
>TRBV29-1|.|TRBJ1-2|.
CSVEKQGYGYTF
TGCAGCGTTGAGAAACAGGGCTATGGCTACACCTTC
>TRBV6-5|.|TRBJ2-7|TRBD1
CASSYSRGFYEQYF
TGTGCCAGCAGTTACTCCAGGGGGTTCTACGAGCAGTACTTC
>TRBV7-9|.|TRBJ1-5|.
CASSLKDGGFNQPQHF
TGTGCCAGCAGCTTAAAAGATGGAGGGTTCAATCAGCCCCAGCATTTT
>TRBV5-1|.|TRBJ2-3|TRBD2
CASSSLSSGGATDTQYF
TGCGCCAGCAGCTCCTTATCTAGCGGGGGGGCCACAGATACGCAGTATTTT
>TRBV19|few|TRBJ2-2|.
CASTWQNTGELFF
TGTGCCAGTACGTGGCAAAACACCGGGGAGCTGTTTTTT
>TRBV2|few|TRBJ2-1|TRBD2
CASSEAWASGEQFF
TGTGCCAGCAGTGAAGCTTGGGCTAGCGGTGAGCAGTTCTTC
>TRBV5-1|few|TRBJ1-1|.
CASSLTGNTEAFF
TGCGCCAGCAGCTTGACGGGGAACACTGAAGCTTTCTTT
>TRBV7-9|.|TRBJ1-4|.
CASSPPGGRANEKLFF
TGTGCCAGCAGCCCCCCGGGGGGCAGGGCTAATGAAAAACTGTTTTTT
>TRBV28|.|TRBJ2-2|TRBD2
CASSLFWVAGALNTGELFF
TGTGCCAGCAGTTTATTTTGGGTAGCGGGAGCCTTGAACACCGGGGAGCTGTTTTTT
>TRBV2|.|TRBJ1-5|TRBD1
CASSEAGQGNQPQHF
TGTGCCAGCAGTGAAGCGGGACAGGGCAATCAGCCCCAGCATTTT
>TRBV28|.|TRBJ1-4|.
CASSPGATNEKLFF
TGTGCCAGCAGCCCAGGGGCAACTAATGAAAAACTGTTTTTT
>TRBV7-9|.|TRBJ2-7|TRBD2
CASSLSWGGDEQYF
TGTGCCAGCAGCTTAAGTTGGGGGGGTGACGAGCAGTACTTC
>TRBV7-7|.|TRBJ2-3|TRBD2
CASSLTSGPTDTQYF
TGTGCTAGCAGCCTGACTAGCGGGCCCACAGATACGCAGTATTTT
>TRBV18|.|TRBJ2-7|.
CATGVTGPGEQYF
TGTGCCACCGGGGTCACGGGTCCGGGCGAGCAGTACTTC
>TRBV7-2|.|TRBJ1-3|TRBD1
CASSSGQGAFSGNTIYF
TGTGCCAGCAGCTCGGGACAGGGGGCATTCTCTGGAAACACCATATATTTT
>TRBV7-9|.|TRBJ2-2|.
CASYPVGGTGELFF
TGTGCCAGTTATCCAGTGGGGGGCACCGGGGAGCTGTTTTTT
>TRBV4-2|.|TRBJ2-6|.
CASSQEGGTGANVLTF
TGTGCCAGCAGCCAAGAGGGGGGAACTGGGGCCAACGTCCTGACTTTC
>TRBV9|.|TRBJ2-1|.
CASSVATGTQGFF
.
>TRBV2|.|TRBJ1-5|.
CASSVAGVANQPQHF
TGTGCCAGCAGTGTCGCAGGGGTTGCAAATCAGCCCCAGCATTTT
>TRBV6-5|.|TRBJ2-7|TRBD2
CASRRSGNSYEQYF
TGTGCCAGCAGGAGAAGCGGGAACTCCTACGAGCAGTACTTC
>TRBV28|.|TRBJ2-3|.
CASSLSLIFGTDTQYF
TGTGCCAGCAGTTTATCACTAATTTTTGGCACAGATACGCAGTATTTT
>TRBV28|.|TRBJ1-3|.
CASSLDSLTSGNTIYF
TGTGCCAGCAGTTTAGACAGCCTAACCTCTGGAAACACCATATATTTT
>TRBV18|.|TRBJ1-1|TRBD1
CASSPGTAMNTEAFF
TGTGCCAGCTCCCCCGGGACAGCCATGAACACTGAAGCTTTCTTT
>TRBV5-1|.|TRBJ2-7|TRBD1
CASSVDRGHEQYF
TGCGCCAGCAGCGTGGACAGGGGGCACGAGCAGTACTTC